The 30 T cell receptor beta chains given below trace back to one sample, sequenced in a study of blood T cells in healthy people across ages. Combining a sample-barcoded 5' primer with a J-beta primer mix, a second PCR ran for roughly 7 to 12 cycles. TCRdb independently ran MiXCR on the 5' RACE reads; one entry per CDR3 protein. The table shows approximately 680,000 distinct CDR3 sequences, with approximately 31% occurring only once. Sequencing input: blood. Receptor source: a woman of 80 years or more in good health.

This clonotype was found a few times. The V call is TRBV7-3, the J call TRBJ2-1, with 9 bases matching TRBD2. This CDR3 region has 13 residues. The J segment lost 15 bases and the V segment lost 5 bases, leaving 11 bases of the junction unmatched. CDR1 is SGHTA, CDR2 FQGTGA, per germline. The CDR3 sequence: CASSLAVAGDLFF. CDR3 coding DNA: TGTGCCAGCAGCCTCGCTGTAGCGGGGGATCTGTTCTTC.

J is TRBJ1-1 and V is TRBV6-6, with 8 bases identical to TRBD1. Germline assignment: CDR1 MNHNY and CDR2 SVGAGI (reference sequence). V dropped 5 bases and J dropped 5; count of bases not matched to a gene: 7. CDR3 length: 14 amino acids. CDR3 nucleotide sequence: TGTGCCAGCAGTCCTCAGGGGGCGTTTACTGAAGCTTTCTTT. Its translation is CASSPQGAFTEAFF.

Turning to this clonotype: A much larger clone differs by one base, so this may be a read error. V is TRBV20-1 and J is TRBJ2-1; 11 bases match TRBD1. The germline gives CDR1 DFQATT, CDR2 SNEGSKA (reference sequence). The CDR3 has 15 residues. With 5 bases clipped from V and 13 bases from J, the junction kept 16 bases outside the gene matches. The CDR3 region is CSAGTGGALQETQFF. CDR3 DNA: TGCAGTGCTGGGACAGGGGGGGCCCTCCAAGAGACCCAGTTCTTC.

The V gene is TRBV28, the J gene TRBJ1-1; D call uncertain. The V end was cut by 6 bases, the J end by 5 bases, with 16 bases between. CDR3 length: 14 amino acids. Germline assignment: CDR1 MDHEN and CDR2 SYDVKM. The CDR3 region is CASRDTARRTEAFF. CDR3 nucleotides: TGTGCCAGCAGGGATACAGCCAGGAGAACTGAAGCTTTCTTT.

The rearrangement links TRBV4-1 to TRBJ2-7; 10 nucleotides line up with TRBD1. Germline-derived CDR1 and CDR2 are MGHRA and YSYEKL. The CDR3 loop spans 14 amino acids. Trimming at V came to 4 bases and at J to 12 bases, leaving 12 bases not matched to a gene. The CDR3 protein is CASSPLPGGTGVYF. CDR3 bases: TGCGCCAGCAGCCCCCTTCCCGGGGGGACAGGGGTGTACTTC.

This chain's CDR3 is CASSLGSPEQYF. As DNA, the CDR3 is TGTGCCAGCAGCTTAGGCTCCCCCGAGCAGTACTTC. The chain couples TRBV7-9 to TRBJ2-4; D unclear. The tail of the sequence fits TRBJ2-7 better, so the J call may be wrong. CDR3 length equals 12 residues. Germline loops: CDR1 SEHNR, CDR2 FQNEAQ (reference sequence).

The chain links TRBV7-9 to TRBJ1-6; D possibly corresponds to TRBD1 (5 bases). Trimming pared 4 bases from V and 3 bases from J, leaving 13 bases between. This CDR3 has 16 residues. Germline V gene sequence: CDR1 SEHNR, CDR2 FQNEAQ (reference sequence). The chain's CDR3 is CASSWGGVGYNSPLHF. The CDR3 DNA is TGTGCCAGCAGCTGGGGGGGGGTCGGCTATAATTCACCCCTCCACTTT.

This clonotype was recorded many times. The chain employs TRBV6-2 or TRBV6-3 and TRBJ2-7; TRBD2 matches at 8 bases. The junction had 13 bases not matched to a gene; V was cut back by 0 bases and J by 0 bases. This CDR3 contains 19 residues. CDR1 is MNHEY, CDR2 SVGEGT, per germline. The CDR3 DNA sequence: TGTGCCAGCAGTTACTCGACGGGTAGCGGGGCAAGGAGCTCCTACGAGCAGTACTTC. It codes for CASSYSTGSGARSSYEQYF.

The table lists this clonotype with many counts. The chain links TRBV12-3 or TRBV12-4 to TRBJ2-1; no firm D call. This CDR3 has 15 amino acids. Trimming shortened V by 4 bases and J by 2 bases, and 12 bases separated the two germline ends. The CDR3 protein is CASSSRLGAYNEQFF. The CDR3, as DNA: TGTGCCAGCAGTTCGAGGCTAGGCGCCTACAATGAGCAGTTCTTC.

This clonotype was observed a few times. The V gene is TRBV15, the J gene TRBJ2-3; TRBD2 matches 11 bases. The CDR3 is 17 residues long. Trimming took 3 bases from V and 1 from J; bases not matched to a gene: 6. Germline CDR1 reads LNHNV; CDR2 reads YYDKDF (reference sequence). The CDR3 sequence is CATSRVMTSGGTDTQYF. The CDR3 bases are TGTGCCACCAGCAGGGTAATGACTAGCGGGGGCACAGATACGCAGTATTTT. The entire variable domain, with the rest obtained from reference TRBV15 and TRBJ2-3, is as follows: DAMVIQNPRYQVTQFGKPVTLSCSQTLNHNVMYWYQQKSSQAPKLLFHYYDKDFNNEADTPDNFQSRRPNTSFCFLDIRSPGLGDTAMYLCATSRVMTSGGTDTQYFGPGTRLTVL.

The sample holds many counts of this clonotype. This sequence joins TRBV20-1 and TRBJ1-5; 7 bases are shared with TRBD1. V lost 6 bases and J lost 6; bases outside the gene matches: 11. The germline CDR1 and CDR2 sequences are DFQATT and SNEGSKA (reference sequence). The CDR3 sequence is 14 residues long. CDR3 sequence (DNA): TGCAGTGCCGAAAGCCTACAGGGGATTCAGCCCCAGCATTTT. As protein: CSAESLQGIQPQHF.

This clonotype was recorded many times. The chain has TRBV12-3 or TRBV12-4 and TRBJ2-1; 8 nucleotides match TRBD2. The CDR3 runs to 15 residues. The J segment lost 1 base and the V segment lost 7 bases, leaving 6 bases of the junction unmatched. CDR3 nucleotide sequence: TGTGCCAGCACCTTCAGCGGGGGATCCTACAATGAGCAGTTCTTC. Amino acids: CASTFSGGSYNEQFF.

With regard to this clonotype: One junction end disagrees with the germline gene, perhaps due to a read error. V and J are TRBV28 and TRBJ2-3; D gene uncertain. Per germline, CDR1 MDHEN and CDR2 SYDVKM. The CDR3 totals 11 residues. CDR3 coding DNA: TGTGCCAGCAGTCCACGAGATGCGCAGTATTTT. Translating gives CASSPRDAQYF.

The CDR3 region is CASSFGQYGNEQFF. The DNA for the CDR3 is TGTGCCAGCAGCTTTGGGCAATACGGGAATGAGCAGTTCTTC. The genes are TRBV7-3 and TRBJ2-1, with no clear D. The CDR3 runs 14 residues. The V and J ends lost 3 bases and 7 bases respectively, with 13 bases between them. Germline loops: CDR1 SGHTA, CDR2 FQGTGA.

This clonotype appeared many times. This chain joins TRBV30 and TRBJ2-7, with TRBD1 as a possible D gene (7 bases). This CDR3 comprises 13 residues. The ends were cut back, 0 bases at V and 6 bases at J, with 12 bases in the middle. Germline lookup yields CDR1 GTSNPN and CDR2 SVGIG (reference sequence). The CDR3 sequence: CAWSVRQGLEQYF. The CDR3 DNA sequence: TGTGCCTGGAGTGTACGACAGGGACTCGAGCAGTACTTC.

A word on this clonotype: Mismatch with germline at one junction end may stem from a read error. V is TRBV20-1 and J is TRBJ2-3; tentative D call: TRBD2 (5 bases). This CDR3 is built from 14 residues. Per germline, CDR1 DFQATT and CDR2 SNEGSKA (reference sequence). CDR3 amino acids: CSARALAPTDTQYF. DNA for the CDR3: TGCAGTGCCAGAGCCCTAGCCCCCACAGATACGCAGTATTTT.

The CDR3 DNA follows: TGTGCCAGCAGCGGATGGGACGGCTCCTGGTACTTC. Its translation: CASSGWDGSWYF. V is TRBV7-9 and J is TRBJ2-7; D is possibly TRBD1 or TRBD2 (5 bases each). The V and J ends lost 5 bases and 12 bases respectively, with 17 bases between them. Germline CDR1 is SEHNR and CDR2 is FQNEAQ (reference sequence). This CDR3 is 12 amino acids long.

The table lists this clonotype with a few counts. One end of the junction fails to match germline, which may point to a read error. This chain links TRBV5-6 with TRBJ1-2, with D possibly being TRBD1 (6 bases). Germline CDR1 reads SGHDT; CDR2 reads YYEEEE. The CDR3 covers 15 residues. In DNA form, the CDR3 reads TGTGCCAGCAGTCCACAGGGATTTAGCGGCTATGGCTGCACCTTC. It encodes CASSPQGFSGYGCTF.

This clonotype was seen many times. The rearrangement uses TRBV28 and TRBJ1-2, with TRBD1 matching 9 bases. Germline-derived CDR1 and CDR2 are MDHEN and SYDVKM. This CDR3 region has 15 residues. After removal of 2 bases from V and 5 bases from J, the junction contained 6 bases not matched to a gene. The CDR3 region has the DNA TGTGCCAGCAGTTTAGGGGACAGGGCTTTGTATGGCTACACCTTC. The encoded protein is CASSLGDRALYGYTF.

Worth noting for this clonotype: At one end, the junction sequence differs from germline, possibly due to a read error. The chain joins TRBV18 to TRBJ1-1; a weak D match, TRBD1 (6 bases). CDR1 and CDR2 from the germline V gene are KGHSH and LQKENI. The CDR3 totals 14 residues. CDR3 amino acids: CASSPRQGNPEAFF. As DNA, the CDR3 is TGTGCCAGCTCACCACGGCAGGGGAACCCTGAAGCTTTCTTT.

The chain has TRBV20-1 and TRBJ2-7; 7 bases map to TRBD2. Looked up from germline, CDR1 is DFQATT and CDR2 is SNEGSKA (reference sequence). The CDR3 runs to 11 residues. V lost 8 bases and J lost 3; bases outside the gene matches: 4. CDR3 DNA: TGCAGTATGGGGGGGGTCTACGAGCAGTACTTC. Translating gives CSMGGVYEQYF.

This clonotype appeared a few times. The chain is built from TRBV11-2 and TRBJ1-4; D perhaps matches TRBD1 (6 bases). Germline V gene sequence: CDR1 SGHAT, CDR2 FQNNGV. Trimming left V 1 base short and J 2 bases short, with 20 bases between. CDR3 length: 19 residues. The chain's CDR3 is CASSLVSGGGAATNEKLFF. CDR3 DNA sequence: TGTGCCAGCAGCTTAGTTTCCGGCGGGGGCGCGGCTACTAATGAAAAACTGTTTTTT.

The rearrangement links TRBV6-2 or TRBV6-3 to TRBJ1-1; 7 nucleotides line up with TRBD1. Germline trimming cut 6 bases from V and 3 bases from J; bases unmatched to any gene: 10. The CDR3 is 15 amino acids. Germline CDR1 reads MNHEY; CDR2 reads SVGEGT. The CDR3 sequence: CASRVQGLGDTEAFF. The DNA of the CDR3 is TGTGCCAGCAGGGTACAGGGGCTTGGGGACACTGAAGCTTTCTTT.

This clonotype was detected a few times. V usage is TRBV29-1 and J usage is TRBJ2-2; D is possibly TRBD1 (6 bases). The CDR3 covers 14 residues. Trimming removed 8 bases at V and 2 bases at J, with 15 bases between. Germline CDR1 reads SQVTM; CDR2 reads ANQGSEA. CDR3 DNA sequence: TGCAGCCCCTCCTCGGACAGAAACACCGGGGAGCTGTTTTTT. It translates to CSPSSDRNTGELFF.

The sample holds a few counts of this clonotype. The rearrangement links TRBV29-1 to TRBJ1-2, with D perhaps matching TRBD1 (6 bases). Germline assignment: CDR1 SQVTM and CDR2 ANQGSEA. V was shortened by 4 bases and J by 1 base, with 16 bases between the two germline ends. The CDR3 totals 15 residues. In DNA form, the CDR3 reads TGCAGCGTTGCGGCAGGGGACGTTCGTAACTATGGCTACACCTTC. Residues: CSVAAGDVRNYGYTF.

This clonotype has a count of ten or more. The chain carries TRBV6-6 and TRBJ1-2; 8 nucleotides match TRBD1. The CDR3 runs to 15 residues. Germline V gives CDR1 MNHNY, CDR2 SVGAGI (reference sequence). With V trimmed by 5 bases and J by 7 bases, 12 bases remained unmatched. The chain's CDR3 is CASSRTGTGGVGYTF. The CDR3 region has the DNA TGTGCCAGCAGTCGGACCGGGACAGGTGGTGTTGGCTACACCTTC.

In its sample, this clonotype was seen many times. The chain uses TRBV6-2 or TRBV6-3 and TRBJ1-6, with D tentatively TRBD1 (6 bases). Germline CDR1 MNHEY, CDR2 SVGEGT. Trimming pared 2 bases from V and 11 bases from J, leaving 13 bases between. The CDR3 contains 14 residues. The chain's CDR3 is CASSYLDRRTPLHF. The DNA of the CDR3 is TGTGCCAGCAGTTACCTGGACAGAAGGACACCCCTCCACTTT.

This clonotype was found many times. The chain employs TRBV6-5 and TRBJ1-4; D call uncertain. The germline CDR1 and CDR2 sequences are MNHEY and SVGAGI. CDR3 length: 15 amino acids. Trimming pared 0 bases from V and 2 bases from J, leaving 7 bases between. DNA for the CDR3: TGTGCCAGCAGTTACTCCGGACGGACTAATGAAAAACTGTTTTTT. The encoded protein is CASSYSGRTNEKLFF.

As to this clonotype: At one end, the junction sequence differs from germline, possibly due to a read error. The chain employs TRBV12-3 or TRBV12-4 and TRBJ2-3; perhaps TRBD2 as D (6 bases). The CDR3 length is 15 residues. The CDR3 region is CASSLSGTATDTQYF. CDR3 bases: TGCGCCAGCAGTTTATCCGGGACTGCCACAGATACGCAGTATTTT.

The count of this clonotype is one. This may be a read error, as it is one base from a much larger clone. The V call is TRBV12-3 or TRBV12-4, the J call TRBJ1-1, with D possibly TRBD1 on 5 matching bases. The CDR3 totals 15 residues. CDR3 region: CASSRQIGFNTGAFF. The CDR3 DNA reads as TGTGCCAGCAGCAGACAGATCGGGTTTAACACTGGAGCTTTCTTT.